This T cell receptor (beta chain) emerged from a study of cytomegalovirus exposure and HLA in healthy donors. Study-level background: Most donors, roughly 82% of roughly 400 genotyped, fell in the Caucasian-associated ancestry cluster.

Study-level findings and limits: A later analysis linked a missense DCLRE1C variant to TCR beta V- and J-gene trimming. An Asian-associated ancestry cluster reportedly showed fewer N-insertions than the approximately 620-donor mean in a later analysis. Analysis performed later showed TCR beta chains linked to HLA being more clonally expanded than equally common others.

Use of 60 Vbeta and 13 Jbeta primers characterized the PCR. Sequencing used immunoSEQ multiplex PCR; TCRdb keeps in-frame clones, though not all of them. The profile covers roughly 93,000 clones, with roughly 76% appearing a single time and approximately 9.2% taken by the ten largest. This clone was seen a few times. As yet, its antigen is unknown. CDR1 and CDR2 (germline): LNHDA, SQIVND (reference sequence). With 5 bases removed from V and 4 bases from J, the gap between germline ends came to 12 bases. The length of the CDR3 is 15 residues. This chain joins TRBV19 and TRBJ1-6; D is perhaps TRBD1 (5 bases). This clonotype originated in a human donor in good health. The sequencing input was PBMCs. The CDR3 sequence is CASSVLKGYNSPLHF. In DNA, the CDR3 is TGTGCCAGTAGTGTCCTCAAGGGGTATAATTCACCCCTCCACTTT.